This T cell receptor (beta chain) comes out of a study of T cell responses to AZD1222 COVID-19 vaccine. This table comes from immunoSEQ multiplex PCR, and its TCRdb copy is limited to in-frame clones, with some not included. The sample lists 44,000 or so clones; under 85% were seen once. Looked up from germline, CDR1 is SGHDN and CDR2 is FVKESK. The length of the CDR3 is 15 residues. In the case of this clone: Mismatch with germline at one junction end may stem from a read error.

The sequence came from an adult in good health. The chain combines TRBV14 with TRBJ1-2; unclear D gene. This sample comprised peripheral blood, obtained on day 0 of AZD1222 vaccination. The CDR3 bases are TGTGCCGGCAGCCCACGAGGCGGTGCTAACTATGGCTACACCTTC. This gives the protein CAGSPRGGANYGYTF.